The 2 T cell receptor beta chains in this list originate from one sample, sequenced in a study of T cells in women clearing cervical HPV infection (dated by TCRdb to 2017 to 2018). The receptor library was made with the immunoSEQ multiplex PCR assay. This immuneACCESS table, as held by TCRdb, lists in-frame sequences with V and J called but not all clones. Of the missing ones, under half trace to an unresolved V gene in checked studies; the others have no known cause. The sample's own table lists about 36,000 clones. About 1.8% of the sample belongs to the ten largest clones. The sample was blood buffy coat. Receptors originate from a woman aged 18 to 75 with a cervical HPV16 infection that either progressed to CIN3+ or cleared (not recorded which).

In regard to this clone: The CDR3 end lies 3 residues beyond the end of the read and is filled in from the germline J gene. This chain uses TRBV4-2 with TRBJ1-3, with 7 bases lining up with TRBD1. The CDR3 extends over 16 amino acids. Looked up from germline, CDR1 is LGHNA and CDR2 is YNFKEQ. Losses at the gene ends were 0 bases for V and 1 base for J; bases not matched to a gene: 3. The CDR3: CASSQDWGQSGNTIYF. The sequenced part of the CDR3 DNA is TGTGCCAGCAGCCAAGATTGGGGACAGTCTGGAAACACC.

A remark on this clone: From the germline J gene comes the end of the CDR3, since the read stops 3 residues before it. This rearrangement joins TRBV2 to TRBJ2-7; TRBD2 matches at 9 bases. Trimming cost V 4 bases and J 2 bases; bases outside gene matches: 3. The germline CDR1 and CDR2 sequences are SNHLY and FYNNEI. The CDR3 is made up of 14 amino acids. The CDR3 bases that were read are TGTGCCAGCAGTGTAGGCGGGGGGGCCTACGAG. Translating it yields CASSVGGGAYE. In full, the CDR3 reads CASSVGGGAYEQYF. Variable domain in full (rest from reference TRBV2 and TRBJ2-7): EPEVTQTPSHQVTQMGQEVILRCVPISNHLYFYWYRQILGQKVEFLVSFYNNEISEKSEIFDDQFSVERPDGSNFTLKIRSTKLEDSAMYFCASSVGGGAYEQYFGPGTRLTVT.